The 25 T cell receptor beta chains listed next were all sequenced from one sample in a study of blood T cell repertoires in COVID-19 (dated by TCRdb to 2018 to 2021). Libraries were prepared through the immunoSEQ multiplex PCR assay. The immuneACCESS repertoire file appears here via TCRdb, limited to in-frame rearrangements. These files lack a portion of the clones; in checked studies, under half of the deficit traces to unresolved V genes, and the cause of the others is not known. Within this sample are approximately 240,000 clones, with 80% to 90% of them counted one time only. The ten largest account for 3% to 3.5% of the sample. The sequenced material came from PBMCs or T cells enriched from blood (not recorded which). The receptor source for this set is a woman in her forties or fifties in a cohort exposed to, infected with or recovered from COVID-19 (not recorded which).

The chain carries TRBV19 and TRBJ1-5; TRBD1 agrees at 8 bases. V lost 5 bases, J lost 0 bases, and 12 bases stayed unmatched. This CDR3 contains 18 residues. Germline values: CDR1 LNHDA, CDR2 SQIVND (reference sequence). The CDR3 nucleotides read TGTGCCAGTAGTGCAAGACAGGGGCCCCTATATAGCAATCAGCCCCAGCATTTT. It translates to CASSARQGPLYSNQPQHF. Looking up the rest from reference TRBV19 and TRBJ1-5 gives the full variable domain: DGGITQSPKYLFRKEGQNVTLSCEQNLNHDAMYWYRQDPGQGLRLIYYSQIVNDFQKGDIAEGYSVSREKKESFPLTVTSAQKNPTAFYLCASSARQGPLYSNQPQHFGDGTRLSIL.

This clone was seen just once. The CDR3 reads CASRKQGSTDTQYF. DNA for the CDR3: TGCGCCAGCAGGAAACAGGGTTCGACAGATACGCAGTATTTT. The chain employs TRBV4-1 and TRBJ2-3, with a weak D call TRBD1 (6 bases). Trimming took off 6 bases at V and 3 bases at J, with 13 bases between the two ends. CDR3 length: 14 residues. In germline, CDR1 is MGHRA, CDR2 YSYEKL.

The chain uses TRBV9 and TRBJ2-6; TRBD1 aligns across 8 bases. V lost 2 bases and J lost 0; bases outside the gene matches: 4. Germline V gene data show CDR1 as SGDLS and CDR2 as YYNGEE. The CDR3 covers 17 residues. CDR3 loop: CASSVGQGRSGANVLTF. The DNA for the CDR3 is TGTGCCAGCAGCGTTGGACAGGGACGCTCTGGGGCCAACGTCCTGACTTTC.

J is TRBJ2-1 and V is TRBV10-1, with a tentative D call TRBD2 (5 bases). The germline V and J ends were trimmed by 2 bases and 4 bases, with 12 bases remaining between them. From germline, CDR1 is WNHNN and CDR2 SYGVQD (reference sequence). The CDR3 covers 15 residues. CDR3 protein: CASSEEGYTYNEQFF. The CDR3 nucleotides read TGCGCCAGCAGTGAGGAGGGTTATACTTACAATGAGCAGTTCTTC.

V is TRBV27 and J is TRBJ1-1, with a possible D match to TRBD1 (6 bases). The germline gives CDR1 MNHEY, CDR2 SMNVEV (reference sequence). The CDR3 covers 12 residues. The germline V and J ends were trimmed by 3 bases and 10 bases, with 12 bases remaining between them. CDR3 coding DNA: TGTGCCAGCAGTTTCCCCAGGGGCCGAGCTTTCTTT. This translates into CASSFPRGRAFF.

This clone was counted a single time. The CDR3 loop is CSVAPGQGMNTEAFF. CDR3 coding DNA: TGCAGCGTTGCACCGGGACAGGGTATGAACACTGAAGCTTTCTTT. V usage is TRBV29-1 and J usage is TRBJ1-1, with TRBD1 matching over 9 bases. CDR1 and CDR2 from the germline V gene are SQVTM and ANQGSEA. The CDR3 sequence is 15 residues long. The J segment lost 0 bases and the V segment lost 4 bases, leaving 6 bases of the junction unmatched. Supplemented by reference TRBV29-1 and TRBJ1-1, the full variable domain reads SAVISQKPSRDICQRGTSLTIQCQVDSQVTMMFWYRQQPGQSLTLIATANQGSEATYESGFVIDKFPISRPNLTFSTLTVSNMSPEDSSIYLCSVAPGQGMNTEAFFGQGTRLTVV.

This sequence joins TRBV4-3 and TRBJ1-1; D unresolved. This CDR3 comprises 14 residues. Trimming cost V 1 base and J 4 bases, with 10 bases left between them. Germline CDR1 reads LGHNA; CDR2 reads YSLEER. The CDR3 protein is CASSQVTRGTEAFF. The CDR3 region has the DNA TGCGCCAGCAGCCAAGTGACTCGAGGCACTGAAGCTTTCTTT.

The chain carries TRBV18 and TRBJ1-1, with D uncertain. The germline V and J ends were trimmed by 1 base and 1 base, with 7 bases remaining between them. Germline V lookup: CDR1 KGHSH, CDR2 LQKENI. CDR3 size: 14 residues. The CDR3 protein is CASSPQLQNTEAFF. In nucleotides, the CDR3 is TGTGCCAGCTCACCACAGTTACAGAACACTGAAGCTTTCTTT. Combining the CDR3 with reference TRBV18 and TRBJ1-1 gives the whole variable domain NAGVMQNPRHLVRRRGQEARLRCSPMKGHSHVYWYRQLPEEGLKFMVYLQKENIIDESGMPKERFSAEFPKEGPSILRIQQVVRGDSAAYFCASSPQLQNTEAFFGQGTRLTVV.

The rearrangement joins TRBV29-1 to TRBJ1-3, with D tentatively TRBD1 (5 bases). The CDR3 totals 13 residues. Germline V CDR1 and CDR2: SQVTM, ANQGSEA. Trimming took off 4 bases at V and 4 bases at J, with 11 bases between the two ends. The CDR3 loop is CSVGQYSGNTIYF. DNA for the CDR3: TGCAGCGTTGGACAGTATTCCGGAAACACCATATATTTT.

The J gene is TRBJ2-1, the V gene TRBV7-2, with 11 bases fitting TRBD2. V lost 5 bases, J lost 7 bases, and 4 bases stayed unmatched. Germline V gene sequence: CDR1 SGHTA, CDR2 FQGNSA. The CDR3 extends over 14 amino acids. Here the CDR3 reads CASSMRLAGNEQFF. The CDR3 region has the DNA TGTGCCAGCAGCATGAGACTAGCGGGGAATGAGCAGTTCTTC.

The V gene is TRBV30, the J gene TRBJ2-3; TRBD2 matches at 13 bases. The germline V gene has CDR1 GTSNPN and CDR2 SVGIG (reference sequence). CDR3 length: 18 amino acids. V gave up 2 bases and J gave up 0 bases; unmatched junction bases: 8. In DNA, the CDR3 is TGTGCCTGGAGTTGGACTAGCGGGGGCCCAATTAGCACAGATACGCAGTATTTT. This translates into CAWSWTSGGPISTDTQYF.

The CDR3 sequence: CASSLDLSEQYF. CDR3 coding DNA: TGTGCCAGCAGCTTAGATCTAAGCGAGCAGTACTTC. The V and J genes are TRBV11-2 and TRBJ2-7; no clear D gene. The CDR3 extends over 12 amino acids. V dropped 0 bases and J dropped 6 bases, with 6 bases sitting between them. Germline V gene sequence: CDR1 SGHAT, CDR2 FQNNGV.

The rearrangement joins TRBV10-3 to TRBJ2-5; 9 nucleotides align to TRBD1. The CDR3 contains 13 residues. Germline CDR1 reads ENHRY; CDR2 reads SYGVKD. The trim removed 7 bases at V and 1 base at J, leaving 1 base unmatched. In nucleotides, the CDR3 is TGTGCCATCACGGACAGGGGCCAAGAGACCCAGTACTTC. This translates into CAITDRGQETQYF.

This chain joins TRBV4-1 and TRBJ1-2; D is possibly TRBD1 (5 bases). Deletions cut 1 base from V and 5 bases from J, with 17 bases between. Germline CDR1 and CDR2: MGHRA and YSYEKL. The CDR3 is 16 residues long. The CDR3: CASSQGGVGFAYGYTF. As DNA, the CDR3 is TGCGCCAGCAGCCAAGGGGGGGTTGGGTTCGCGTATGGCTACACCTTC.

This clone has more than one count but fewer than ten. V is TRBV4-2 and J is TRBJ2-2; 7 bases match TRBD1. V gave up 0 bases and J gave up 4 bases; unmatched junction bases: 5. The CDR3 consists of 16 residues. Germline CDR1 and CDR2: LGHNA and YNFKEQ. The CDR3 nucleotides read TGTGCCAGCAGCCAAGAGGCAGGGGGAATCACCGGGGAGCTGTTTTTT. Its translation is CASSQEAGGITGELFF.

The V call is TRBV3-1 (or the pseudogene TRBV3-2), the J call TRBJ2-7; a weak D match, TRBD2 (7 bases). V lost 3 bases to trimming and J lost 3 bases, with 12 bases between them. Germline CDR1 is LGHDT and CDR2 is YNNKEL (reference sequence). This CDR3 has 14 residues. This chain's CDR3 is CASSQGRGYYEQYF. The CDR3 DNA sequence: TGTGCCAGCAGCCAGGGGAGGGGGTACTACGAGCAGTACTTC.

This clone was detected a few times. J is TRBJ1-2 and V is TRBV19, with 12 bases matching TRBD1. The CDR3 consists of 15 residues. V gave up 4 bases and J gave up 8 bases; unmatched junction bases: 8. Germline V gene sequence: CDR1 LNHDA, CDR2 SQIVND (reference sequence). The chain's CDR3 is CASSKGGTGGRGYTF. The DNA of the CDR3 is TGTGCCAGTAGTAAAGGAGGGACAGGGGGCCGGGGCTACACCTTC.

The rearrangement links TRBV9 to TRBJ1-1; D not resolved. Germline V gene sequence: CDR1 SGDLS, CDR2 YYNGEE. V lost 0 bases to trimming and J lost 0 bases, with 9 bases between them. CDR3 size: 15 residues. The CDR3 DNA follows: TGTGCCAGCAGCGTAGATCCAGCGATGAACACTGAAGCTTTCTTT. This codes for CASSVDPAMNTEAFF.

The chain combines TRBV5-4 with TRBJ2-2; the D is unclear. This CDR3 region has 14 residues. The ends were cut back, 0 bases at V and 5 bases at J, with 8 bases in the middle. Germline-derived CDR1 and CDR2 are SGHNT and YYREEE (reference sequence). The CDR3 DNA reads TGTGCCAGCAGCTTGGGGGCTTCAACCGGGGAGCTGTTTTTT. Translating it yields CASSLGASTGELFF.

This sequence joins TRBV5-4 and TRBJ2-2; D not certain. Germline CDR1 SGHNT, CDR2 YYREEE (reference sequence). CDR3 size: 12 residues. The V and J ends lost 2 bases and 5 bases respectively, with 4 bases between them. CDR3 in DNA: TGTGCCAGCAGCTTATTAACCGGGGAGCTGTTTTTT. Translation: CASSLLTGELFF.

The chain carries TRBV27 and TRBJ2-2; tentatively, D is TRBD1 (5 bases). The V and J ends lost 3 bases and 11 bases respectively, with 16 bases between them. This CDR3 spans 14 amino acids. Germline CDR1 reads MNHEY; CDR2 reads SMNVEV (reference sequence). The CDR3 DNA follows: TGTGCCAGCAGTTTCTCAGTCAGGGTTGGCGAGCTGTTTTTT. This gives the protein CASSFSVRVGELFF.

The chain uses TRBV3-1 (or the pseudogene TRBV3-2) and TRBJ1-6, with 7 nucleotides matching TRBD1. CDR1 and CDR2 (germline): LGHDT, YNNKEL (reference sequence). The V gene end was trimmed by 4 bases and the J gene end by 4 bases; junction bases not matched to a gene: 1. The CDR3 consists of 14 residues. The CDR3 DNA reads as TGTGCCAGCAGCCCGGGACAGTATAATTCACCCCTCCACTTT. Amino acid sequence: CASSPGQYNSPLHF.

This chain uses TRBV10-3 with TRBJ1-5, with D perhaps matching TRBD1 (6 bases). CDR3 length equals 17 residues. V gave up 5 bases and J gave up 6 bases, with 23 bases separating them. CDR1 ENHRY and CDR2 SYGVKD come from the germline V gene. CDR3 in DNA: TGTGCCATCAGTCCCGTTAGGGCGCCCTGGGACACTCAGCCCCAGCATTTT. This encodes CAISPVRAPWDTQPQHF.

The V gene is TRBV9, the J gene TRBJ1-5; TRBD1 aligns across 7 bases. Germline V CDR1 and CDR2: SGDLS, YYNGEE. CDR3 length equals 17 residues. J gave up 2 bases and V 4 bases, and 12 bases lay outside the gene matches. CDR3 DNA sequence: TGTGCCAGCAGCCCCGGTATAGGGACAGTCGGCAATCAGCCCCAGCATTTT. Translating it yields CASSPGIGTVGNQPQHF. Complete variable domain (other parts from reference TRBV9 and TRBJ1-5): DSGVTQTPKHLITATGQRVTLRCSPRSGDLSVYWYQQSLDQGLQFLIQYYNGEERAKGNILERFSAQQFPDLHSELNLSSLELGDSALYFCASSPGIGTVGNQPQHFGDGTRLSIL.

CDR3 DNA sequence: TGCGCCAGCAGCCAACAAGCGGGGACCCTTAGGGGCGGGGAGCTGTTTTTT. It codes for CASSQQAGTLRGGELFF. This rearrangement joins TRBV4-3 to TRBJ2-2; 7 positions match TRBD2. J was trimmed by 7 bases and V by 2 bases; bases with no gene match: 13. The germline V gene has CDR1 LGHNA and CDR2 YSLEER. CDR3 size: 17 residues.